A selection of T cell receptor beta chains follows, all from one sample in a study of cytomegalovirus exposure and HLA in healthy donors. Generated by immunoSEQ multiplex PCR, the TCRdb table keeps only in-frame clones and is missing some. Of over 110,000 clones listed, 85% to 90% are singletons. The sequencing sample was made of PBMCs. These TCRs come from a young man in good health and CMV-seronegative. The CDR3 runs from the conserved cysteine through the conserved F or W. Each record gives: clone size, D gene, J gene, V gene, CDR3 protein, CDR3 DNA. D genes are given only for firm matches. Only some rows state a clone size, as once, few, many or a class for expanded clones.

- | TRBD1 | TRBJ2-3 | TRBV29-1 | CSVDGTGGTDTQYF | TGCAGCGTTGACGGGACAGGGGGCACAGATACGCAGTATTTT
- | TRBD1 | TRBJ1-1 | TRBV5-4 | CASRGGTGDHTEAFF | TGTGCCAGCAGGGGGGGGACAGGGGACCACACTGAAGCTTTCTTT
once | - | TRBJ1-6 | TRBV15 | CATSRDTGLGYSPLHF | TGTGCCACCAGCAGAGATACAGGCCTCGGCTATTCACCCCTCCACTTT
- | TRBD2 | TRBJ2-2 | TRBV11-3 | CASSSRTSGRVRELFF | TGTGCCAGCAGCTCAAGGACTAGCGGGAGGGTGAGGGAGCTGTTTTTT
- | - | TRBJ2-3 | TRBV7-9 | CASSFNWGRVGSTDTQYF | TGTGCCAGCAGCTTTAATTGGGGCCGGGTGGGGAGCACAGATACGCAGTATTTT
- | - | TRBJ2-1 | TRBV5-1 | CASSQGTAGEQFF | TGCGCCAGCAGCCAAGGGACAGCGGGTGAGCAGTTCTTC
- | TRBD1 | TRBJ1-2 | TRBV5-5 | CASSLAGQGGYGYTF | TGTGCCAGCAGCTTGGCAGGACAGGGGGGATATGGCTACACCTTC
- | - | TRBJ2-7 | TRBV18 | CASSPSLAEEQYF | TGTGCCAGCTCACCCTCCTTAGCGGAGGAGCAGTACTTC
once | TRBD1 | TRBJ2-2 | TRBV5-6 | CASSPRPGQGPTGELFF | TGTGCCAGCAGCCCTAGACCGGGACAGGGGCCCACCGGGGAGCTGTTTTTT
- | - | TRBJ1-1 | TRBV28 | CASSWVPSRGGAFF | TGTGCCAGCAGTTGGGTACCCTCTAGGGGGGGAGCTTTCTTT
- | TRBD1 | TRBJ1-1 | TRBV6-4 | CASSQGAFTNTEAFF | TGTGCCAGCAGCCAGGGGGCCTTTACGAACACTGAAGCTTTCTTT
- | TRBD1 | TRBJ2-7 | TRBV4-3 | CASSQGTGWSYEQYF | TGCGCCAGCAGCCAAGGGACAGGGTGGTCCTACGAGCAGTACTTC
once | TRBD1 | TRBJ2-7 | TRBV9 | CASSGGTGFYEQYF | TGTGCCAGCAGCGGCGGGACAGGGTTCTACGAGCAGTACTTC
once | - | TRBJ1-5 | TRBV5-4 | CASSLDGQPQHF | TGTGCCAGCAGCTTGGACGGTCAGCCCCAGCATTTT
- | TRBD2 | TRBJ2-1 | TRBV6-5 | CASLPGRGGNEQFF | TGTGCCAGCTTACCGGGACGGGGGGGGAATGAGCAGTTCTTC
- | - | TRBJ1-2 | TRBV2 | CASSMQLSGAIGYTF | TGTGCCAGCAGCATGCAACTCTCAGGGGCAATTGGCTACACCTTC
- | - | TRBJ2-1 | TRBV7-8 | CASSQRDSSYNEQFF | TGTGCCAGCAGCCAGAGGGACTCCTCCTACAATGAGCAGTTCTTC
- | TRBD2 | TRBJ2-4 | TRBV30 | CAWAGTSRYIQYF | TGTGCCTGGGCAGGGACTAGTCGGTACATTCAGTACTTC
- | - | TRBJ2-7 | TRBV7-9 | CASSLDRDSYEQYF | TGTGCCAGCAGCTTAGATAGGGACTCTTACGAGCAGTACTTC
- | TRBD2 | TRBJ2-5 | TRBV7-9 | CASSLGTSGIQETQYF | TGTGCCAGCAGCTTAGGGACTAGCGGCATCCAAGAGACCCAGTACTTC
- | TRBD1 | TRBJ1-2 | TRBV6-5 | CASSAGQGDYGYTF | TGTGCCAGCAGTGCTGGACAGGGTGATTATGGCTACACCTTC
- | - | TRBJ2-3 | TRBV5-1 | CASSLDKDTQYF | TGCGCCAGCAGCTTGGACAAGGATACGCAGTATTTT
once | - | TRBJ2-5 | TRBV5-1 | CASSLGGGQETQYF | TGCGCCAGCAGCTTGGGCGGCGGCCAAGAGACCCAGTACTTC
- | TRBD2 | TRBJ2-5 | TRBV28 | CASSRLAGSQETQYF | TGTGCCAGCAGCCGACTAGCGGGATCCCAAGAGACCCAGTACTTC
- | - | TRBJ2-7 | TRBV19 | CASSPRPGLRSSYEQYF | TGTGCCAGTAGTCCTCGGCCGGGACTCAGATCCTCCTACGAGCAGTACTTC
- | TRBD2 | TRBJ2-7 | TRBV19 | CASSISSGRAYEQYF | TGTGCCAGTAGTATCTCTAGCGGGAGGGCATACGAGCAGTACTTC
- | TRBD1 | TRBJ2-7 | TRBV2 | CASISDRASYEQYF | TGTGCCAGCATTTCGGACAGGGCTAGCTACGAGCAGTACTTC
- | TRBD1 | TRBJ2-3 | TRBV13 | CASSPQDRDRKTQYF | TGTGCCAGCAGCCCTCAAGACCGGGACAGGAAGACGCAGTATTTT
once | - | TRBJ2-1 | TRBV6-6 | CASSSQGHEQFF | TGTGCCAGCAGTTCACAGGGACATGAGCAGTTCTTC
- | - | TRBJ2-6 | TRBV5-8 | CASSPLGTSRPGANVLTF | TGTGCCAGCAGCCCTTTAGGGACATCCCGACCAGGGGCCAACGTCCTGACTTTC
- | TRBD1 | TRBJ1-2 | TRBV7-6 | CASSLGTGSYGYTF | TGTGCCAGCAGCTTAGGGACAGGGTCCTATGGCTACACCTTC
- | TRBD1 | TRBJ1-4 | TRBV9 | CASILPGQHATNEKLFF | TGTGCCAGCATCCTACCGGGACAGCATGCAACTAATGAAAAACTGTTTTTT
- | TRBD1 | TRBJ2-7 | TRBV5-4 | CASSPGRGRSYEQYF | TGTGCCAGCAGCCCGGGTAGGGGGCGAAGCTACGAGCAGTACTTC
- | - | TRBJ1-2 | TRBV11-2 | CASSPGVRVAYGYTF | TGTGCCAGCAGCCCGGGGGTGAGGGTAGCATATGGCTACACCTTC
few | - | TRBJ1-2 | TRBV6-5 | CASSSGYGYTF | TGTGCCAGCAGTTCCGGCTATGGCTACACCTTC
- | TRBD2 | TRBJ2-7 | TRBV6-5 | CASRTGLAGEREQYF | TGTGCCAGCAGGACCGGACTAGCGGGAGAGCGCGAGCAGTACTTC
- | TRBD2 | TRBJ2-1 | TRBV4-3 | CASSLDLAGGGNEQFF | TGCGCCAGCAGCCTCGACCTAGCGGGAGGGGGCAATGAGCAGTTCTTC
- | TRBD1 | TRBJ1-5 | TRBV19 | CASNPTGVGNQPQHF | TGTGCCAGTAACCCGACAGGGGTTGGCAATCAGCCCCAGCATTTT
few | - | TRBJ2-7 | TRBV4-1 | CASSHQSYEQYF | TGCGCCAGCAGCCATCAATCCTACGAGCAGTACTTC
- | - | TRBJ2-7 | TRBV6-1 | CASRVGLASYEQYF | TGTGCCAGCAGGGTGGGACTCGCTTCCTACGAGCAGTACTTC
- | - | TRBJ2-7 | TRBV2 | CASSEQGYEQYF | TGTGCCAGCAGCGAGCAGGGTTACGAGCAGTACTTC
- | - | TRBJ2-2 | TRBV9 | CASSVSAQGGTGELFF | TGTGCCAGCAGCGTCTCTGCCCAGGGCGGAACCGGGGAGCTGTTTTTT
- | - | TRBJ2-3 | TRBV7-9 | CASTKGGLTDTQYF | TGTGCCAGCACCAAGGGGGGGTTGACAGATACGCAGTATTTT
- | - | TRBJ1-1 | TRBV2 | CASSRDGLGSLNTEAFF | TGTGCCAGCAGCCGGGATGGGCTAGGATCCTTGAACACTGAAGCTTTCTTT
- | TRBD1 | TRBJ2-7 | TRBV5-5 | CASSRTTGTGSYEQYF | TGTGCCAGCAGCCGGACCACCGGGACAGGGAGCTACGAGCAGTACTTC